This entry features one T cell receptor (beta chain) sequence. Antigen specificity is unknown. This specimen includes other DNA sequences encoding the same CDR3. Some clones are missing from TCRdb's copy, which holds only in-frame ones; the method was immunoSEQ multiplex PCR. In the table there are hundreds of thousands of clones, about 91% of which are singletons. This record belongs to a study of shared clonotypes between healthy human individuals. Study observations and caveats: Relative to memory subsets, naive subsets generally showed larger estimated richness.

Naive-designated CD8 cells lacked CD45RO, were positively enriched for CCR7, and omitted terminally differentiated effector memory CD45RA+ cells. This clonotype was obtained from a man aged 30 to 45 in good health. The sample consisted of naive CD8+ T cells sorted from blood.

The CDR3 bases are TGTGCCAGCAGCGTTGGGAACACTGAAGCTTTCTTT. The encoded protein is CASSVGNTEAFF. V and J are TRBV7-9 and TRBJ1-1; no definite D call. In germline, CDR1 is SEHNR, CDR2 FQNEAQ (reference sequence). This CDR3 is built from 12 residues. V gave up 5 bases and J gave up 1 base, with 5 bases separating them.